One sample yielded the 17 T cell receptor beta chains listed below, sequenced in a study of cytomegalovirus exposure and HLA in healthy donors (dated 2017 in TCRdb). Libraries were made using the immunoSEQ multiplex PCR assay. The multiplex PCR relied on a mix of 60 forward primers for TCR Vbeta segments and 13 reverse primers for TCR Jbeta segments. TCRdb re-hosts the immuneACCESS table, in-frame sequences only. Its copies lack some clones; in the studies checked, an unresolved V gene accounts for under half of them, and the cause for the rest is not known. A total of about 210,000 clones appear in this sample, 75% to 80% of them only once. The top ten constitute 1.8% of the sample. Material: PBMCs. The receptors were gathered from a male donor in good health and CMV-seronegative.

The chain carries TRBV5-1 and TRBJ1-4; the match to TRBD1 covers 8 bases. Losses at the gene ends were 4 bases for V and 7 bases for J; bases not matched to a gene: 12. Germline V gene sequence: CDR1 SGHRS, CDR2 YFSETQ. This CDR3 comprises 16 residues. Here the CDR3 DNA reads TGCGCCAGCAGCCCGACACCAGGGGGCGGAGGTGAAAAACTGTTTTTT. Translation gives CASSPTPGGGGEKLFF.

The V and J genes are TRBV7-3 and TRBJ2-7, with 11 positions matching TRBD2. The CDR3 totals 14 residues. CDR1 and CDR2 from the germline V gene are SGHTA and FQGTGA. With 2 bases clipped from V and 5 bases from J, the junction kept 2 bases outside the gene matches. In DNA, the CDR3 is TGTGCCAGCAGCTTAGGGACTAGCGGTGACGAGCAGTACTTC. Its translation is CASSLGTSGDEQYF. Full variable domain (remainder filled in from reference TRBV7-3 and TRBJ2-7): GAGVSQTPSNKVTEKGKYVELRCDPISGHTALYWYRQSLGQGPEFLIYFQGTGAADDSGLPNDRFFAVRPEGSVSTLKIQRTERGDSAVYLCASSLGTSGDEQYFGPGTRLTVT.

The genes are TRBV19 and TRBJ2-1; 9 nucleotides line up with TRBD2. Germline V gene lookup returns CDR1 LNHDA and CDR2 SQIVND (reference sequence). After removal of 6 bases from V and 0 bases from J, the junction contained 3 bases not matched to a gene. This CDR3 contains 15 residues. The CDR3, as DNA: TGTGCCAGTAGGATTAGCGGGAGCTCCTACAATGAGCAGTTCTTC. Translating it yields CASRISGSSYNEQFF.

V and J are TRBV7-2 and TRBJ2-1, with no clear D. The length of the CDR3 is 13 residues. With 2 bases removed from V and 4 bases from J, the gap between germline ends came to 6 bases. Per germline, CDR1 SGHTA and CDR2 FQGNSA. CDR3 in amino acids: CASSLNSYNEQFF. The DNA of the CDR3 is TGTGCCAGCAGCTTAAACAGTTACAATGAGCAGTTCTTC.

The chain couples TRBV4-2 to TRBJ2-7, with unresolved D. V shed 0 bases and J shed 1 base, with 16 bases lying between them. Germline V gene lookup returns CDR1 LGHNA and CDR2 YNFKEQ. The CDR3 has 17 amino acids. CDR3 nucleotides: TGTGCCAGCAGCCAAGAAGATATCAGAACGCCGTCCTACGAGCAGTACTTC. It encodes CASSQEDIRTPSYEQYF.

V gene TRBV5-4 combines with J gene TRBJ2-3; 14 bases are shared with TRBD2. Trimming cost V 3 bases and J 6 bases; bases outside gene matches: 3. CDR3 length: 15 residues. Looked up from germline, CDR1 is SGHNT and CDR2 is YYREEE (reference sequence). The DNA of the CDR3 is TGTGCCAGCAGCTCCGGGACTAGCGGGGGCGATACGCAGTATTTT. Its translation: CASSSGTSGGDTQYF.

This clone came up a few times. The sample has other DNA sequences that encode this CDR3 too. The chain is built from TRBV28 and TRBJ2-7; D unresolved. V was shortened by 6 bases and J by 2 bases, with 5 bases between the two germline ends. Germline CDR1 reads MDHEN; CDR2 reads SYDVKM. The length of the CDR3 is 11 residues. The CDR3 sequence is CASSPAYEQYF. CDR3 coding DNA: TGTGCCAGCAGCCCAGCCTACGAGCAGTACTTC.

The V call is TRBV5-6, the J call TRBJ1-1; D possibly corresponds to TRBD1 (5 bases). Trimming removed 2 bases from V and 8 bases from J, with 13 bases in between. Germline loops: CDR1 SGHDT, CDR2 YYEEEE. The CDR3 has 13 residues. CDR3: CASSLQGVGEAFF. The CDR3 DNA follows: TGTGCCAGCAGCTTACAAGGGGTTGGGGAAGCTTTCTTT. Together with reference TRBV5-6 and TRBJ1-1, the CDR3 gives the full variable domain: DAGVTQSPTHLIKTRGQQVTLRCSPKSGHDTVSWYQQALGQGPQFIFQYYEEEERQRGNFPDRFSGHQFPNYSSELNVNALLLGDSALYLCASSLQGVGEAFFGQGTRLTVV.

V gene TRBV6-6 combines with J gene TRBJ1-5, with D perhaps TRBD1 (5 bases). The CDR3 has 16 residues. The V and J ends lost 2 bases and 4 bases respectively, with 15 bases between them. From germline, CDR1 is MNHNY and CDR2 SVGAGI (reference sequence). The CDR3 sequence: CASSYAAGGGNQPQHF. The CDR3, as DNA: TGTGCCAGCAGTTACGCCGCGGGGGGAGGGAATCAGCCCCAGCATTTT.

As for this clone: The junction departs from the called germline gene at one end, perhaps through a read error. V usage is TRBV2 and J usage is TRBJ1-1; D is unresolved. Germline assignment: CDR1 SNHLY and CDR2 FYNNEI. This CDR3 is built from 15 residues. The CDR3 reads CASREVGLQNTEAFF. The DNA for the CDR3 is TGTGCCAGCAGGGAAGTAGGACTCCAGAACACTGAAGCTTTCTTT.

CDR3 nucleotides: TGTGCCAGCAGCTTCCAACCGGGACAGGGATTGTCCTACGAGCAGTACTTC. Translating gives CASSFQPGQGLSYEQYF. This sequence joins TRBV7-9 and TRBJ2-7, with 9 bases fitting TRBD1. CDR1 SEHNR and CDR2 FQNEAQ come from the germline V gene (reference sequence). This CDR3 has 17 amino acids. After removal of 3 bases from V and 1 base from J, the junction contained 10 bases not matched to a gene.

This chain links TRBV28 with TRBJ1-1; D possibly corresponds to TRBD1 (5 bases). This CDR3 is 13 amino acids long. Germline loops: CDR1 MDHEN, CDR2 SYDVKM. Trimming took 7 bases from V and 4 from J, leaving 13 bases between them. CDR3 loop: CASISLTVTEAFF. Here the CDR3 DNA reads TGTGCCAGCATATCTTTGACAGTCACTGAAGCTTTCTTT.

The CDR3 region is CAIRNDGEHQPQHF. CDR3 DNA: TGTGCCATCAGGAACGACGGGGAACATCAGCCCCAGCATTTT. The chain has TRBV10-3 and TRBJ1-5; D unclear. Germline loops: CDR1 ENHRY, CDR2 SYGVKD. Between the trimmed V and J ends, which lost 6 bases and 5 bases, there was a span of 14 bases. The CDR3 covers 14 residues.

This sequence joins TRBV5-1 and TRBJ1-3; D is perhaps TRBD1 (6 bases). The CDR3 contains 16 residues. Per the germline V gene, CDR1 is SGHRS and CDR2 is YFSETQ. Trimming pared 8 bases from V and 0 bases from J, leaving 18 bases between. This CDR3 is CARVPDLQGSGNTIYF. The DNA of the CDR3 is TGCGCCAGAGTTCCGGACCTACAGGGCTCTGGAAACACCATATATTTT. Full variable domain (remainder filled in from reference TRBV5-1 and TRBJ1-3): KAGVTQTPRYLIKTRGQQVTLSCSPISGHRSVSWYQQTPGQGLQFLFEYFSETQRNKGNFPGRFSGRQFSNSRSEMNVSTLELGDSALYLCARVPDLQGSGNTIYFGEGSWLTVV.

The V and J genes are TRBV7-3 and TRBJ2-5, with 7 bases that match TRBD1. The J call may be incorrect, as the DNA end agrees better with TRBJ2-7. The CDR3 has 15 residues. CDR1 SGHTA and CDR2 FQGTGA come from the germline V gene. In nucleotides, the CDR3 is TGTGCCAGCAGCCTCGGGACAGCCCTCACCTACGAGCAGTACTTC. As protein: CASSLGTALTYEQYF.

This clone was recorded only once. The chain has TRBV7-9 and TRBJ1-2; TRBD1 might be the D (6 bases). Germline CDR1 is SEHNR and CDR2 is FQNEAQ (reference sequence). The CDR3 extends over 14 amino acids. Trimming left V 1 base short and J 4 bases short, with 10 bases between. In DNA form, the CDR3 reads TGTGCCAGCAGCTTAGGACAGGCGAGCTATGGCTACACCTTC. This gives the protein CASSLGQASYGYTF.

J is TRBJ2-7 and V is TRBV27, with TRBD1 matching over 9 bases. Losses at the gene ends were 7 bases for V and 5 bases for J; bases not matched to a gene: 12. Per germline, CDR1 MNHEY and CDR2 SMNVEV (reference sequence). This CDR3 is 15 amino acids long. CDR3 coding DNA: TGTGCCAGCAAAACCGGGACAGGGCCTGGTGACGAGCAGTACTTC. Protein sequence: CASKTGTGPGDEQYF.